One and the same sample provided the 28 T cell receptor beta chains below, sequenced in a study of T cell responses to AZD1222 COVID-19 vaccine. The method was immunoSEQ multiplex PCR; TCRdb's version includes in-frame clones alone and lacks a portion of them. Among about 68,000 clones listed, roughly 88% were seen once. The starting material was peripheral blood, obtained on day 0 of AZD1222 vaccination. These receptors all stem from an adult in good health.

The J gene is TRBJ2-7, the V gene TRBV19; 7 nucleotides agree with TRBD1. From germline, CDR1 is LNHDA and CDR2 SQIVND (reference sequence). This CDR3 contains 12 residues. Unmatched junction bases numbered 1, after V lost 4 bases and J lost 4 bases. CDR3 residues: CASSNRGYEQYF. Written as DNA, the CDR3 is TGTGCCAGTAGTAACAGGGGATACGAGCAGTACTTC.

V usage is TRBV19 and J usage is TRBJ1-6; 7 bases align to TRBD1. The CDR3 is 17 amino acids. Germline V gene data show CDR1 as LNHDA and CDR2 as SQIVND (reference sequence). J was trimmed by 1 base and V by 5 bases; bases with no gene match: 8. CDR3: CASSETGRASYNSPLHF. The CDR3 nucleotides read TGTGCCAGTAGTGAGACAGGGAGAGCATCCTATAATTCACCCCTCCACTTT.

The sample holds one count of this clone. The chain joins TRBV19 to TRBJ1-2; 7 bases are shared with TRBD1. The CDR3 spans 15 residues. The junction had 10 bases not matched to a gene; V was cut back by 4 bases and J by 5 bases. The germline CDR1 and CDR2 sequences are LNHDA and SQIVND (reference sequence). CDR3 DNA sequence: TGTGCCAGTAGTACCGGACAGGACCCCTTTTATGGCTACACCTTC. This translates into CASSTGQDPFYGYTF.

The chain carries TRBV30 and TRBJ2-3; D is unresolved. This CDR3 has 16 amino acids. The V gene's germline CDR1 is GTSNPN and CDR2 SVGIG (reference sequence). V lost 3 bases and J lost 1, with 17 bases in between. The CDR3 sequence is CAWRPVPSIRTDTQYF. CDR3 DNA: TGTGCCTGGAGGCCAGTACCTTCTATACGCACAGATACGCAGTATTTT.

The CDR3 DNA sequence: TGTGCCAGCAGCTTGACAGGGAGTAATGAAAAACTGTTTTTT. Translating it yields CASSLTGSNEKLFF. The gene calls are TRBV5-6 and TRBJ1-4; perhaps TRBD1 as D (6 bases). Germline V gene lookup returns CDR1 SGHDT and CDR2 YYEEEE. The V end was cut by 1 base, the J end by 4 bases, with 8 bases between. The CDR3 runs 14 residues.

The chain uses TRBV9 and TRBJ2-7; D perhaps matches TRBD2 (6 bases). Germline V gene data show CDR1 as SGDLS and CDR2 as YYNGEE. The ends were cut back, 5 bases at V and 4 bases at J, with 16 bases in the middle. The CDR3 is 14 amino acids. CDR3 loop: CASSFNERGYEQYF. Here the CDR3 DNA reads TGTGCCAGCAGTTTTAATGAACGGGGGTACGAGCAGTACTTC.

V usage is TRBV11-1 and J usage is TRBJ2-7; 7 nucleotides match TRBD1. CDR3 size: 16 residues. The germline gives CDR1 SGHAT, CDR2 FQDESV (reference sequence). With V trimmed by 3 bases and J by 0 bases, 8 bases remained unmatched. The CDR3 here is CASSFAGTVPSYEQYF. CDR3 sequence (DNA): TGTGCCAGCAGCTTCGCCGGGACAGTCCCCTCCTACGAGCAGTACTTC. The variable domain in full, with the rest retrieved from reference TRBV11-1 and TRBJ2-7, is EAEVAQSPRYKITEKSQAVAFWCDPISGHATLYWYRQILGQGPELLVQFQDESVVDDSQLPKDRFSAERLKGVDSTLKIQPAELGDSAMYLCASSFAGTVPSYEQYFGPGTRLTVT.

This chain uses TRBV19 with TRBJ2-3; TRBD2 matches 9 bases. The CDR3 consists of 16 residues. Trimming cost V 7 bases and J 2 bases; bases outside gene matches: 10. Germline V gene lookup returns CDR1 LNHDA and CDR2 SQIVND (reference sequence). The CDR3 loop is CASKRSGGRVTDTQYF. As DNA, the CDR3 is TGTGCCAGTAAGAGGAGCGGGGGGCGGGTCACAGATACGCAGTATTTT.

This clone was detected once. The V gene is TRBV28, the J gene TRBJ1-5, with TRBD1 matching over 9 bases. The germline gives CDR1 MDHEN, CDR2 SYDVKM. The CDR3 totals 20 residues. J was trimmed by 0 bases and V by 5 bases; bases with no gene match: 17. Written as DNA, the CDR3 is TGTGCCAGCAGTCTCAGTGCACAGGGGGCGCAGGGGAATAGCAATCAGCCCCAGCATTTT. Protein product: CASSLSAQGAQGNSNQPQHF.

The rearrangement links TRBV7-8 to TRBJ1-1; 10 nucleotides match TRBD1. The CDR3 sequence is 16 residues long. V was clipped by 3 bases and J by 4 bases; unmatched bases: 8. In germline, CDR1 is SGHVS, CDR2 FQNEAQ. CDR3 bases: TGTGCCAGCAGCTTGACGACAGGGGGCGCGGTCACTGAAGCTTTCTTT. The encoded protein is CASSLTTGGAVTEAFF.

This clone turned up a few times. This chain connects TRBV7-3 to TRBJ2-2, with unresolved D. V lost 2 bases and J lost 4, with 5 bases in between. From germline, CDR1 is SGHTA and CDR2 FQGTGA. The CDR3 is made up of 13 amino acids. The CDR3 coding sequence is TGTGCCAGCAGCTTATATGGCACCGGGGAGCTGTTTTTT. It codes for CASSLYGTGELFF.

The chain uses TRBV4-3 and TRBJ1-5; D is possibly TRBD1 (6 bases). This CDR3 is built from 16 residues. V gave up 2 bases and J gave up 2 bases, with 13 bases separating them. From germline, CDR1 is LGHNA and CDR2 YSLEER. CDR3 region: CASSQNGGLGNQPQHF. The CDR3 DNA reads TGCGCCAGCAGCCAAAACGGGGGGCTGGGCAATCAGCCCCAGCATTTT.

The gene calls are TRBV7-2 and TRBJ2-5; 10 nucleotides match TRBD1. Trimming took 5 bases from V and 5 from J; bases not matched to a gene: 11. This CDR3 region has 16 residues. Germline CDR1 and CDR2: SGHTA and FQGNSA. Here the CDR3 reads CASSLGDRGRTETQYF. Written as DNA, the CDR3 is TGTGCCAGCAGCCTCGGGGACAGGGGAAGGACGGAGACCCAGTACTTC.

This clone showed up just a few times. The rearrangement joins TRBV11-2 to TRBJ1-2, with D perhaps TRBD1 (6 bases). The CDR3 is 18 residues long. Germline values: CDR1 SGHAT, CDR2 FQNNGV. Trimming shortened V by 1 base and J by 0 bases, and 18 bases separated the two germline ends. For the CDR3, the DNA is TGTGCCAGCAGCTTAGCCCACGGGGGCGCAGGGACTAACTATGGCTACACCTTC. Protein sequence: CASSLAHGGAGTNYGYTF.

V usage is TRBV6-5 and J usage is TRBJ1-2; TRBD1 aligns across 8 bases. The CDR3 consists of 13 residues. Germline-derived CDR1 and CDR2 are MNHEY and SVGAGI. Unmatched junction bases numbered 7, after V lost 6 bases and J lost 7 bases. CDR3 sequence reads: CASSYGQGGGYTF. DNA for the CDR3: TGTGCCAGCAGCTACGGACAGGGCGGTGGCTACACCTTC.

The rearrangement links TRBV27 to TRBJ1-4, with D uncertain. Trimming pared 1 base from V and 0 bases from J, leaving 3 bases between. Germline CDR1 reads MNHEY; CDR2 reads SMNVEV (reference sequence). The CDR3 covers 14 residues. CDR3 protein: CASSLFPTNEKLFF. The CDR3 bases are TGTGCCAGCAGTTTATTCCCAACTAATGAAAAACTGTTTTTT. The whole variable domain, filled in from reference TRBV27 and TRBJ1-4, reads EAQVTQNPRYLITVTGKKLTVTCSQNMNHEYMSWYRQDPGLGLRQIYYSMNVEVTDKGDVPEGYKVSRKEKRNFPLILESPSPNQTSLYFCASSLFPTNEKLFFGSGTQLSVL.

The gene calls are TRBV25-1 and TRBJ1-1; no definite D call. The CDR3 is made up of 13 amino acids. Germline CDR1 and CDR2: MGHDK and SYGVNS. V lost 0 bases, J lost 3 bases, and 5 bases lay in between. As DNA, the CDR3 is TGTGCCAGCAGTGAATATTCGCACACTGAAGCTTTCTTT. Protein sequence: CASSEYSHTEAFF. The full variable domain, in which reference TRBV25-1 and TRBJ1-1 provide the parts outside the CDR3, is EADIYQTPRYLVIGTGKKITLECSQTMGHDKMYWYQQDPGMELHLIHYSYGVNSTEKGDLSSESTVSRIRTEHFPLTLESARPSHTSQYLCASSEYSHTEAFFGQGTRLTVV.

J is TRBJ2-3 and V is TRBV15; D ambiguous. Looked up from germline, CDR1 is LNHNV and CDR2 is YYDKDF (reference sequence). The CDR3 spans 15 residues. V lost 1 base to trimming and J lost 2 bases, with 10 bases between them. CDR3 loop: CATSRGSSTTDTQYF. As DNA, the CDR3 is TGTGCCACCAGCAGAGGTTCTTCAACCACAGATACGCAGTATTTT.

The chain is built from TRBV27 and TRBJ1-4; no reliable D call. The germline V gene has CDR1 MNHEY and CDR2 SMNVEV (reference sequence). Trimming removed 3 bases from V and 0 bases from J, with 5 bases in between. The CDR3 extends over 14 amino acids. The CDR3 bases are TGTGCCAGCAGTTTGGGATCAACTAATGAAAAACTGTTTTTT. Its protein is CASSLGSTNEKLFF.

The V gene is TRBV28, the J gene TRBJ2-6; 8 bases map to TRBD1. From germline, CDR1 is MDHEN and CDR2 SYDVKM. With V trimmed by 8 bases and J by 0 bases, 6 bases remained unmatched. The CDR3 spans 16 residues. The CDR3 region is CASQPQGASGANVLTF. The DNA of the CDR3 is TGTGCCAGCCAACCTCAGGGGGCCTCTGGGGCCAACGTCCTGACTTTC.

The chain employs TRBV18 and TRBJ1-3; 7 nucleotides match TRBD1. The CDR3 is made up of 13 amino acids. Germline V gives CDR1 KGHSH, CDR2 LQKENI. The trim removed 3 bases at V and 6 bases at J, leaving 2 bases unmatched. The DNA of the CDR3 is TGTGCCAGCTCACCTGGACAGGAAAACACCATATATTTT. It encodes CASSPGQENTIYF.

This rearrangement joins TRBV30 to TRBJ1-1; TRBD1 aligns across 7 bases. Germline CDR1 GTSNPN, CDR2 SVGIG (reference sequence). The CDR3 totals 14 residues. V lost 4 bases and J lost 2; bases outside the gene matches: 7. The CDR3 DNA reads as TGTGCCTGGAACCGGGACAGAACCAACACTGAAGCTTTCTTT. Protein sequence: CAWNRDRTNTEAFF.

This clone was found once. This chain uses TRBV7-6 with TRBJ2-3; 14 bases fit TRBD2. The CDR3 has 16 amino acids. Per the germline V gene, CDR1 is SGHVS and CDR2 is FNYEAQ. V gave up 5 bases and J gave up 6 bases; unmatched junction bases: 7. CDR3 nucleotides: TGTGCCAGCAGCCCACGGGGGACTAGCGGGAGTGATACGCAGTATTTT. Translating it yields CASSPRGTSGSDTQYF.

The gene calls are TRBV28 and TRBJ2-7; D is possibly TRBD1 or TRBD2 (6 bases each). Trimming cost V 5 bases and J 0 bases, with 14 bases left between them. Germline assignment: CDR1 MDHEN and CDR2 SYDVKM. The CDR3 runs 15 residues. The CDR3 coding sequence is TGTGCCAGCAGTCCTTCGGGGGCCTACTCCTACGAGCAGTACTTC. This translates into CASSPSGAYSYEQYF.

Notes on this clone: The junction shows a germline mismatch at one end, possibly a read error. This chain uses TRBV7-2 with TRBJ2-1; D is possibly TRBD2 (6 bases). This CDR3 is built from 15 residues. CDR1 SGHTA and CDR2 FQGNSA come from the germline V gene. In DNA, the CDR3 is TGTGCCAGCAGATTAGGAGGGAGAGGCTACAATGAGCAGTTCTTC. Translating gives CASRLGGRGYNEQFF. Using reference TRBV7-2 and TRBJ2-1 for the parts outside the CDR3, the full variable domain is GAGVSQSPSNKVTEKGKDVELRCDPISGHTALYWYRQSLGQGLEFLIYFQGNSAPDKSGLPSDRFSAERTGGSVSTLTIQRTQQEDSAVYLCASRLGGRGYNEQFFGPGTRLTVL.

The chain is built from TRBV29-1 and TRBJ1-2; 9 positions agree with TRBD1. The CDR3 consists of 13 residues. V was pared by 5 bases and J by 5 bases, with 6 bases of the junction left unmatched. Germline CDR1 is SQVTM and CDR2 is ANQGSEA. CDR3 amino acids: CSVRQGVEYGYTF. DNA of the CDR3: TGCAGCGTTAGACAGGGGGTGGAGTATGGCTACACCTTC.

This CDR3 reads CASSQSISGGVSDTQYF. The CDR3 nucleotides are TGTGCCAGCAGCCAATCCATTAGCGGGGGGGTCTCAGATACGCAGTATTTT. The rearrangement uses TRBV4-2 and TRBJ2-3; 11 bases match TRBD2. The CDR3 has 17 amino acids. The junction had 8 bases not matched to a gene; V was cut back by 2 bases and J by 4 bases. Germline CDR1 and CDR2: LGHNA and YNFKEQ.

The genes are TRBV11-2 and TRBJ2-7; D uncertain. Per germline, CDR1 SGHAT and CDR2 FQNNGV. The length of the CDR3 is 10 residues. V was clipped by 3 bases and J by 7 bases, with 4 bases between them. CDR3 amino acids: CASSFDEQYF. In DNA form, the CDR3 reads TGTGCCAGCAGCTTTGATGAGCAGTACTTC.